This T cell receptor beta chain was captured by sequencing in a study of blood T cells in healthy people across ages. From germline, CDR1 is SGHAT and CDR2 FQNNGV. This CDR3 contains 13 residues. With 5 bases clipped from V and 12 bases from J, the junction kept 11 bases outside the gene matches. Together with a sample-barcoded 5' primer, a J-beta primer mix was included in a second PCR lasting about 7 to 12 cycles. TCRdb itself ran the 5' RACE reads through MiXCR, one entry per CDR3 protein. The sample has about 640,000 distinct CDR3 sequences, under 65% seen once; the top ten hold roughly 34%. Researchers isolated at least 7 million PBMCs per sample.

The TCR comes from a man in his sixties in good health. This sequence joins TRBV11-2 and TRBJ1-2; TRBD1 matches at 8 bases. Sequenced material: blood. Written as DNA, the CDR3 is TGTGCCAGCAGCGTTACCCTGGACAGGGTACACACCTTC. Its protein is CASSVTLDRVHTF.